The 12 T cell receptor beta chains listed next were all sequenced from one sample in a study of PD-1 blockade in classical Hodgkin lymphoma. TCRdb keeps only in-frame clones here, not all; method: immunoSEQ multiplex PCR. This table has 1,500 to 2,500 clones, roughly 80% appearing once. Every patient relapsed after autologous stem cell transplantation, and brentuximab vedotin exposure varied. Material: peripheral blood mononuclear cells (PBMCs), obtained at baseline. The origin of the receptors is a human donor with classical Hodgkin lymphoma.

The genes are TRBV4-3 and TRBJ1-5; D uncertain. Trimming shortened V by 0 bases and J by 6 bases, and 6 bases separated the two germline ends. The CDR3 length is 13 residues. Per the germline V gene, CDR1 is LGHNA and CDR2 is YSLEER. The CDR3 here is CASSQDFGQPQHF. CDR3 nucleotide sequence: TGCGCCAGCAGCCAAGATTTCGGTCAGCCCCAGCATTTT.

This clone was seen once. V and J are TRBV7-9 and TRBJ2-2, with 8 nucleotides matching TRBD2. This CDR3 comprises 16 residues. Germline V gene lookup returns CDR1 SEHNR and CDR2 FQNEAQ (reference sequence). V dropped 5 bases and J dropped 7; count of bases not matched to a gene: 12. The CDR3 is CASSPMAGGAGGELFF. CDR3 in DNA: TGTGCCAGCAGCCCGATGGCGGGGGGCGCGGGCGGGGAGCTGTTTTTT.

The CDR3 bases are TGTGCCAGCAGAGACTTGGGGAACTCCTACGAGCAGTACTTC. This codes for CASRDLGNSYEQYF. V gene TRBV7-9 combines with J gene TRBJ2-7; D unresolved. Trimming left V 6 bases short and J 0 bases short, with 12 bases between. Germline V lookup: CDR1 SEHNR, CDR2 FQNEAQ (reference sequence). This CDR3 region has 14 residues.

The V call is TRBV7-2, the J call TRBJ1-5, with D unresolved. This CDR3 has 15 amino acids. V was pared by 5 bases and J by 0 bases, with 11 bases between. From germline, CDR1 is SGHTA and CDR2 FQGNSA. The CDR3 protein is CASSADYYSNQPQHF. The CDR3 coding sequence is TGTGCCAGCAGCGCCGACTACTATAGCAATCAGCCCCAGCATTTT. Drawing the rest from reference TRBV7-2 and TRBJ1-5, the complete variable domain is GAGVSQSPSNKVTEKGKDVELRCDPISGHTALYWYRQSLGQGLEFLIYFQGNSAPDKSGLPSDRFSAERTGGSVSTLTIQRTQQEDSAVYLCASSADYYSNQPQHFGDGTRLSIL.

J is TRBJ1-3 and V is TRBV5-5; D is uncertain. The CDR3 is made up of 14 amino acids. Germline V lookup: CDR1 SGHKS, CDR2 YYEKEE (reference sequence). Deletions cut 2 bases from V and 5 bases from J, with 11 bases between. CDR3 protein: CASSFRQERNTIYF. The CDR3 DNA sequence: TGTGCCAGCAGCTTTCGTCAGGAGCGAAACACCATATATTTT.

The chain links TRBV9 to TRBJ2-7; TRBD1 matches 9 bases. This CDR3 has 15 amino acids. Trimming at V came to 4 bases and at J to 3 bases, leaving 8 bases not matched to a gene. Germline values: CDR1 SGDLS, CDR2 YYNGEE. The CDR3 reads CASSLRTGDFYEQYF. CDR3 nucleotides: TGTGCCAGCAGCCTTAGGACAGGGGATTTCTACGAGCAGTACTTC.

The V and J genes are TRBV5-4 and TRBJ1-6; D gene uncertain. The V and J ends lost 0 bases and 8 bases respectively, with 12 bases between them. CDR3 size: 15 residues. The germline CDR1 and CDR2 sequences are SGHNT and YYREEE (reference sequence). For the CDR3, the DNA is TGTGCCAGCAGCTTGGCCGGGGTACGGGATTCACCCCTCCACTTT. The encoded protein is CASSLAGVRDSPLHF.

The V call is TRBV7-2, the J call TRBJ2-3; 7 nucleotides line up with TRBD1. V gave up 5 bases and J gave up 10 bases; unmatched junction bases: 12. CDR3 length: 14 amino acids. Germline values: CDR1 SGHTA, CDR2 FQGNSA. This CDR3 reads CASSDRQGLRSQYF. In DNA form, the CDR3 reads TGTGCCAGCAGCGATAGACAGGGTCTTCGTTCGCAGTATTTT.

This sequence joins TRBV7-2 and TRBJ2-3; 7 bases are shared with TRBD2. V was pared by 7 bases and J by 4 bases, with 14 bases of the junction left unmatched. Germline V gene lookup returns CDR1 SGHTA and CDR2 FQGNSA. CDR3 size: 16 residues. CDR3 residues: CASTLASAGVSDTQYF. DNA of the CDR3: TGTGCCAGCACCCTCGCTTCTGCGGGGGTTTCAGATACGCAGTATTTT.

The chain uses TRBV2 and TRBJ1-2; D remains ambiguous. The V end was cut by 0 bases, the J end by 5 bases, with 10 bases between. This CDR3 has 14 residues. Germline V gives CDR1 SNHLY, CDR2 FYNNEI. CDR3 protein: CASSEAQRNYGYTF. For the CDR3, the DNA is TGTGCCAGCAGTGAAGCCCAACGGAATTATGGCTACACCTTC.

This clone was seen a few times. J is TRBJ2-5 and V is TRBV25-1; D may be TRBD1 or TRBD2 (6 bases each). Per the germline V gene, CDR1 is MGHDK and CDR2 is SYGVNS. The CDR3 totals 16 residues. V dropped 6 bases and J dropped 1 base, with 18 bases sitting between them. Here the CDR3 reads CASRRGDPWGQETQYF. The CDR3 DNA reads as TGTGCCAGCAGGAGGGGGGACCCCTGGGGCCAAGAGACCCAGTACTTC. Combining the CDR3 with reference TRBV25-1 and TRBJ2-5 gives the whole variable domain EADIYQTPRYLVIGTGKKITLECSQTMGHDKMYWYQQDPGMELHLIHYSYGVNSTEKGDLSSESTVSRIRTEHFPLTLESARPSHTSQYLCASRRGDPWGQETQYFGPGTRLLVL.

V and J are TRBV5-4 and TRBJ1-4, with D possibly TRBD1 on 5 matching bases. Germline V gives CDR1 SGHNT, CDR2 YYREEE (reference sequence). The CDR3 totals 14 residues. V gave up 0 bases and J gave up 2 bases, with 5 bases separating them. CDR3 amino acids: CASSLGGTNEKLFF. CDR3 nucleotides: TGTGCCAGCAGCTTGGGGGGGACTAATGAAAAACTGTTTTTT.